This TCR beta chain is drawn from a study of blood T cell repertoires in COVID-19. Method: immunoSEQ multiplex PCR; TCRdb's copy keeps in-frame clones and lacks some. The repertoire holds over 85,000 clones, approximately 85% seen once, with around 3.3% in the top ten. V lost 6 bases and J lost 8, with 9 bases in between. The CDR3 extends over 11 amino acids. Sequencing was carried out using peripheral blood. This chain joins TRBV12-3 or TRBV12-4 and TRBJ2-3; no reliable D call. This sequence originates from a woman of 80 years or more with COVID-19, enrolled during active disease. In nucleotides, the CDR3 is TGTGCCAGCAGCCCACTTGGTACGCAGTATTTT. Its protein is CASSPLGTQYF.